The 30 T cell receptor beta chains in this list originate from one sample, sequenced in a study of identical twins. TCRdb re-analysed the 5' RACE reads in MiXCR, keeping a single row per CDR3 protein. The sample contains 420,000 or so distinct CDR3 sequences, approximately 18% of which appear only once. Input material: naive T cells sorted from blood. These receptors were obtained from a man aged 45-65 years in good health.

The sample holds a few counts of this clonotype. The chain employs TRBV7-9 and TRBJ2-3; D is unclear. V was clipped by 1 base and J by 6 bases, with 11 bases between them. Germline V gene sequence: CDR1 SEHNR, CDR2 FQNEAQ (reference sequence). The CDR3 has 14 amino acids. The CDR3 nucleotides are TGTGCCAGCAGCTTAGTTCAGGTTTACGATACGCAGTATTTT. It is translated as CASSLVQVYDTQYF.

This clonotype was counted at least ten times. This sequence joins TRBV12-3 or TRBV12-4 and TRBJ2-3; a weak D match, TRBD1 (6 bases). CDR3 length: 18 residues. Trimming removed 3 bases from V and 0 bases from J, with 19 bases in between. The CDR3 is CASSFLKAGAASTDTQYF. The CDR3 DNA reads TGTGCCAGCAGTTTCCTCAAAGCAGGGGCAGCTAGCACAGATACGCAGTATTTT.

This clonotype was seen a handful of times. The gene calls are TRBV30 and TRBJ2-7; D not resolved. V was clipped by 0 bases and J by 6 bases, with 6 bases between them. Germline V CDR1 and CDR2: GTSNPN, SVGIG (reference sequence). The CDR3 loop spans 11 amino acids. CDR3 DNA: TGTGCCTGGAGTGTATGGGGCGAGCAGTACTTC. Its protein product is CAWSVWGEQYF.

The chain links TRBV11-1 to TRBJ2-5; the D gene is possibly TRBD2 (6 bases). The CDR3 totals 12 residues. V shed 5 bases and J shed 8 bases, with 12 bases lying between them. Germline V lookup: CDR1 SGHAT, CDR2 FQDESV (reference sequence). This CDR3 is CASSGLASTQYF. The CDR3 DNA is TGTGCCAGCAGCGGCCTAGCGTCTACCCAGTACTTC.

The CDR3 coding sequence is TGCGCCAGCAGCCCTGACAGGGGAGGGGGCTACACCTTC. Encoded protein: CASSPDRGGGYTF. The chain couples TRBV5-1 to TRBJ1-2; 8 positions match TRBD1. The CDR3 totals 13 residues. Per germline, CDR1 SGHRS and CDR2 YFSETQ. V lost 4 bases to trimming and J lost 8 bases; unmatched junction nucleotides: 7.

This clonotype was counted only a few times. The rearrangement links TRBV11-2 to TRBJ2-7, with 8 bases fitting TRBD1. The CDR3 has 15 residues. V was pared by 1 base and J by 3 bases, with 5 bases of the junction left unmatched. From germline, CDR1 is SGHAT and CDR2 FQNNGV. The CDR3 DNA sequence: TGTGCCAGCAGCTTAGGGGCAGGGGGCTTCTACGAGCAGTACTTC. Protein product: CASSLGAGGFYEQYF. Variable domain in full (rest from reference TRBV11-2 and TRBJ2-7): EAGVAQSPRYKIIEKRQSVAFWCNPISGHATLYWYQQILGQGPKLLIQFQNNGVVDDSQLPKDRFSAERLKGVDSTLKIQPAKLEDSAVYLCASSLGAGGFYEQYFGPGTRLTVT.

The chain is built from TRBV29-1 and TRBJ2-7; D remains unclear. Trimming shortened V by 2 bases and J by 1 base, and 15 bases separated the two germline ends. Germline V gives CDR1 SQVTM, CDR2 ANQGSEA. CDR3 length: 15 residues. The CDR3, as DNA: TGCAGCGTTGAACCCCGGACCCCCTGGTCCTACGAGCAGTACTTC. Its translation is CSVEPRTPWSYEQYF.

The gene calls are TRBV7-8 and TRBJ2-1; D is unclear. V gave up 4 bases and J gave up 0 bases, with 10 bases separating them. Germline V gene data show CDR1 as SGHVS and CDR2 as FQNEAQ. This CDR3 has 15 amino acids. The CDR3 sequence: CASSSDTISYNEQFF. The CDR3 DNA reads TGTGCCAGCAGCTCTGACACTATCTCCTACAATGAGCAGTTCTTC.

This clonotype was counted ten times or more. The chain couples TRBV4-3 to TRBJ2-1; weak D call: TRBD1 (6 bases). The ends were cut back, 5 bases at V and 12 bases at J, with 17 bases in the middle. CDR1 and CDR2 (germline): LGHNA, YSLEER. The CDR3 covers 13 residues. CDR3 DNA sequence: TGCGCCAGCAGCGGCCCCAGGGGTGAAGGGCAGTTCTTC. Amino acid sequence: CASSGPRGEGQFF.

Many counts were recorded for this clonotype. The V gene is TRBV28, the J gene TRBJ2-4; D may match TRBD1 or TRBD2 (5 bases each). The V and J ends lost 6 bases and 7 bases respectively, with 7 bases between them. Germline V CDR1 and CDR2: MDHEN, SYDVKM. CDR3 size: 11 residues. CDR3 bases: TGTGCCAGCAGCAGGGAGAACATTCAGTACTTC. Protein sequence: CASSRENIQYF.

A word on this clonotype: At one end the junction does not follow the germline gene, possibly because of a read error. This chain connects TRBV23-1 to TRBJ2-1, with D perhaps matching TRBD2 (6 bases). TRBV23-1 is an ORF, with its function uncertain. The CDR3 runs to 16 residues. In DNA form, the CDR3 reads TGCGCCAGCAGCCAATGGGAGGAGGACGCCTACAATGAGCAGTTCTTC. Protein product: CASSQWEEDAYNEQFF.

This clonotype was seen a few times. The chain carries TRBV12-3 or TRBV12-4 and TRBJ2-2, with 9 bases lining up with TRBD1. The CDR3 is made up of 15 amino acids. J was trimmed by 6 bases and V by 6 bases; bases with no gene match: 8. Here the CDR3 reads CASSQDRGTAGELFF. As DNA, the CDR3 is TGTGCCAGCAGCCAGGACAGGGGTACGGCCGGGGAGCTGTTTTTT.

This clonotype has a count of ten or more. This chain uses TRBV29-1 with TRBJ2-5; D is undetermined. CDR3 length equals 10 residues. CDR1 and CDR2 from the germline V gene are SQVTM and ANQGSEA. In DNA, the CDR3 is TGCAGACAAGGACAAGAGACCCAGTACTTC. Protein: CRQGQETQYF.

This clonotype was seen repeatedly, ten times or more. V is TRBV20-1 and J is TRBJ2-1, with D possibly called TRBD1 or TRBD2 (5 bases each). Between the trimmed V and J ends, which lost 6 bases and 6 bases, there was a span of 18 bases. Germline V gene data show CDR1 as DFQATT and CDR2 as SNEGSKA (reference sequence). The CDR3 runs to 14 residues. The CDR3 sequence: CSAGEGRGLNEQFF. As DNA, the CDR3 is TGCAGTGCCGGAGAGGGACGGGGTCTCAATGAGCAGTTCTTC.

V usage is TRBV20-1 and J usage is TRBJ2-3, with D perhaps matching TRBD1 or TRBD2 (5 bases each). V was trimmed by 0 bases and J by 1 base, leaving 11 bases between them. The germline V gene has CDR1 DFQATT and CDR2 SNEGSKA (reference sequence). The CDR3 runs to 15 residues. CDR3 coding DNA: TGCAGTGCTAGAGAACCCCGGGGACGCACAGATACGCAGTATTTT. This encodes CSAREPRGRTDTQYF.

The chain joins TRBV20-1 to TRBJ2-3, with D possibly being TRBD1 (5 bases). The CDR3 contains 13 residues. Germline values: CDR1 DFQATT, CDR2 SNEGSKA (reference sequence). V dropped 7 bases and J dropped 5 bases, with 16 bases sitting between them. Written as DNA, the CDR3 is TGCAGTGTGACCCGGACATTCATAGATACGCAGTATTTT. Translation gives CSVTRTFIDTQYF.

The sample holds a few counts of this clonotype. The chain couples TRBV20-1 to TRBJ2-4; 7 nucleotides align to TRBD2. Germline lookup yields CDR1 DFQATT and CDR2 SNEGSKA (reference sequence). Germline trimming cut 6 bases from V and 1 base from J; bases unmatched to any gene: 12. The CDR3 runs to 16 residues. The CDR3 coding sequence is TGCAGTGCCTTGAGGGCGGGAGAGTTTGCCAAAAACATTCAGTACTTC. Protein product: CSALRAGEFAKNIQYF.

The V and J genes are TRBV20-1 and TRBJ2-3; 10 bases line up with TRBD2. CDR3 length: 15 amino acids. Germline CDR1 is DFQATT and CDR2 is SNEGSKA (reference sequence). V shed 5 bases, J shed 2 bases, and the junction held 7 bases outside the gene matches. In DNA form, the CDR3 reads TGCAGTGCTCCCAATAGCGGGAGGTACACAGATACGCAGTATTTT. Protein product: CSAPNSGRYTDTQYF.

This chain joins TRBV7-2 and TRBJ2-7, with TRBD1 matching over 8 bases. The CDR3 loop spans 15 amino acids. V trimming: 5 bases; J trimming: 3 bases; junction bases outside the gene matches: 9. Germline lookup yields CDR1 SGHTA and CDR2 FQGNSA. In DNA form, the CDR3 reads TGTGCCAGCAGCCGACAACCAGGACAGGGCTACGAGCAGTACTTC. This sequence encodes CASSRQPGQGYEQYF.

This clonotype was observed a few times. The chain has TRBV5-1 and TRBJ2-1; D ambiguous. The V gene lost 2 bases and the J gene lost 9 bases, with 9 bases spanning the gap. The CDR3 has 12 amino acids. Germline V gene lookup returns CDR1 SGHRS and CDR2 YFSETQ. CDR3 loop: CASSLEFGEQFF. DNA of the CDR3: TGCGCCAGCAGCTTAGAATTTGGTGAGCAGTTCTTC.

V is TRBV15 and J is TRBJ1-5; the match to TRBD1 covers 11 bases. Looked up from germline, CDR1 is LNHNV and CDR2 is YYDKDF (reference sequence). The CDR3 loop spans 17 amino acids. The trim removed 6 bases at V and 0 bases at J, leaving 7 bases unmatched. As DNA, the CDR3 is TGTGCCACCAGTCGGGACAGGGGGACCTATAGCAATCAGCCCCAGCATTTT. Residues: CATSRDRGTYSNQPQHF. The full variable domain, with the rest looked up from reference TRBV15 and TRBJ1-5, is DAMVIQNPRYQVTQFGKPVTLSCSQTLNHNVMYWYQQKSSQAPKLLFHYYDKDFNNEADTPDNFQSRRPNTSFCFLDIRSPGLGDTAMYLCATSRDRGTYSNQPQHFGDGTRLSIL.

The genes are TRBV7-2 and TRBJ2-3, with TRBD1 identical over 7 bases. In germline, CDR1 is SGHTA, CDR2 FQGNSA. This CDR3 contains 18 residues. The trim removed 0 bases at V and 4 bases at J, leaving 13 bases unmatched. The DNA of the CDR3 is TGTGCCAGCAGCTTAGCTGGGACAGCGGTATTCAGTCCAGATACGCAGTATTTT. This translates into CASSLAGTAVFSPDTQYF.

The CDR3 DNA reads as TGTGCCACCACGCAGGGACTAGGTAAAACAGATACGCAGTATTTT. The encoded protein is CATTQGLGKTDTQYF. V usage is TRBV15 and J usage is TRBJ2-3; 8 nucleotides match TRBD2. Trimming at V came to 7 bases and at J to 3 bases, leaving 9 bases not matched to a gene. The germline gives CDR1 LNHNV, CDR2 YYDKDF (reference sequence). CDR3 length equals 15 residues.

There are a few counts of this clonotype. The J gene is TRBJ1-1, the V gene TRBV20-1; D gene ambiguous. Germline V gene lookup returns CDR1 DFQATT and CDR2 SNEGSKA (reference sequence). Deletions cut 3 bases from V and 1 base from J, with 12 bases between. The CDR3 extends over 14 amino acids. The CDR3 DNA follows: TGCAGTGCTAGGGCCGGGAGCCCGAACACTGAAGCTTTCTTT. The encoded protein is CSARAGSPNTEAFF.

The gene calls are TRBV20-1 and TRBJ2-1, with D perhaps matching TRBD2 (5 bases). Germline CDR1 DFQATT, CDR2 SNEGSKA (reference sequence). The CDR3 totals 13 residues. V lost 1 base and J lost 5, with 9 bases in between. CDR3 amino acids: CSARVGLNNEQFF. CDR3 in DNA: TGCAGTGCTAGAGTTGGACTCAACAATGAGCAGTTCTTC.

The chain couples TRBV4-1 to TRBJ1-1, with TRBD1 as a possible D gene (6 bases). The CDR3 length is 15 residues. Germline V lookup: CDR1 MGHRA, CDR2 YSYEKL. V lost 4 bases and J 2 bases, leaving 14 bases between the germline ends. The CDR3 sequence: CASSPSGTRNTEAFF. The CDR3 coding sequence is TGCGCCAGCAGCCCCTCCGGGACACGAAACACTGAAGCTTTCTTT.

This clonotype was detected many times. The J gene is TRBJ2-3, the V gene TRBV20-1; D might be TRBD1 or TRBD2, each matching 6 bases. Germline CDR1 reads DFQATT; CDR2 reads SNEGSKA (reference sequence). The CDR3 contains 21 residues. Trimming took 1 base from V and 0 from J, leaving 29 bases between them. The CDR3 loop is CSARALRTGAAIVSSTDTQYF. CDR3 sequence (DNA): TGCAGTGCTAGAGCGCTCCGAACGGGGGCCGCGATAGTTTCTAGCACAGATACGCAGTATTTT.

In DNA, the CDR3 is TGTGCCAGCAGCTTGTCCCAGGGTGTCACTGAAGCTTTCTTT. Translation gives CASSLSQGVTEAFF. This chain joins TRBV7-9 and TRBJ1-1, with a weak D call TRBD1 (5 bases). The germline CDR1 and CDR2 sequences are SEHNR and FQNEAQ (reference sequence). The CDR3 covers 14 residues. The V end lost 3 bases, the J end lost 4 bases, and 12 bases lay between the germline ends.

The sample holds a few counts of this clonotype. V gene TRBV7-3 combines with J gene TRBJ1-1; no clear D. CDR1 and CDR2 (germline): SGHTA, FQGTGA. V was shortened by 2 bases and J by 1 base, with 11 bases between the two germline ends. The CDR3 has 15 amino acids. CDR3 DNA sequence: TGTGCCAGCAGCTTAGAGTACAGCCAGAACACTGAAGCTTTCTTT. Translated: CASSLEYSQNTEAFF.

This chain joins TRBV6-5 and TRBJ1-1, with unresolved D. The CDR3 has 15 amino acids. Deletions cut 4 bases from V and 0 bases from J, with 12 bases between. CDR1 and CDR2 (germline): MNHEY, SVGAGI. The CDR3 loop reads CASSSPSDMNTEAFF. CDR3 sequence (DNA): TGTGCCAGCAGTTCCCCCTCTGATATGAACACTGAAGCTTTCTTT.